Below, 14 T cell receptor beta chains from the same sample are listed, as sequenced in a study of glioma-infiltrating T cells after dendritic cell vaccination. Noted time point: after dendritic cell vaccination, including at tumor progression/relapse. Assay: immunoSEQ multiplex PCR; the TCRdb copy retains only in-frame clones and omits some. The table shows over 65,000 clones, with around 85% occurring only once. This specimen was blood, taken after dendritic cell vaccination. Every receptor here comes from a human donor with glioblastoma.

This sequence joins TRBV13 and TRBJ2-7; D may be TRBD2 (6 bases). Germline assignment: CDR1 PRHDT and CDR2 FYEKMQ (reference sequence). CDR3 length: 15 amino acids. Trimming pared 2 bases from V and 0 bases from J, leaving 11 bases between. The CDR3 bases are TGTGCCAGCAGCTTAAGCGACGGGGGCTCCTACGAGCAGTACTTC. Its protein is CASSLSDGGSYEQYF.

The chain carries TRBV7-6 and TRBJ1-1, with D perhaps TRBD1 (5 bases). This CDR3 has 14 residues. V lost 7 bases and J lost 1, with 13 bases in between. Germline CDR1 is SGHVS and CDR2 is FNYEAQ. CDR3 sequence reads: CASTKGRGNTEAFF. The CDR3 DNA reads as TGTGCCAGCACCAAGGGGCGGGGGAACACTGAAGCTTTCTTT. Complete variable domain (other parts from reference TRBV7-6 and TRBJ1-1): GAGVSQSPRYKVTKRGQDVALRCDPISGHVSLYWYRQALGQGPEFLTYFNYEAQQDKSGLPNDRFSAERPEGSISTLTIQRTEQRDSAMYRCASTKGRGNTEAFFGQGTRLTVV.

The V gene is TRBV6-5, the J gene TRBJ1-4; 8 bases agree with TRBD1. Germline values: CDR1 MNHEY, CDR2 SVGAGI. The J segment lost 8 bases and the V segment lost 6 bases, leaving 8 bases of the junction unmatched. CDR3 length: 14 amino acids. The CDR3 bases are TGTGCCAGCAGCAGCGACAGGGGACGGGAAAAACTGTTTTTT. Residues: CASSSDRGREKLFF.

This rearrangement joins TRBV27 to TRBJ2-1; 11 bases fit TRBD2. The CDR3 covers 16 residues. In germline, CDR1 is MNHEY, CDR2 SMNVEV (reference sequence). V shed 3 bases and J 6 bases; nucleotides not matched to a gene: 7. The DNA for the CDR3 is TGTGCCAGCAGTTTGTTGGGGACTAGCGGTGGCAATGAGCAGTTCTTC. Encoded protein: CASSLLGTSGGNEQFF.

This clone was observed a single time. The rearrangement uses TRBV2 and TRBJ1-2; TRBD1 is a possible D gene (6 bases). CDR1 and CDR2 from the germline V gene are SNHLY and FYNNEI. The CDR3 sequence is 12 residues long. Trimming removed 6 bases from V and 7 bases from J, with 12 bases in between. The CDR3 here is CASRAGDIGYTF. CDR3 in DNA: TGTGCCAGCAGAGCAGGGGACATTGGCTACACCTTC.

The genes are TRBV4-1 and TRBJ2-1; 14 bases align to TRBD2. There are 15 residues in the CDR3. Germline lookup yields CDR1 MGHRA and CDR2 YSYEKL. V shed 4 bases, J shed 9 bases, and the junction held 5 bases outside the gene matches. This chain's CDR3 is CASSRGLAGVGEQFF. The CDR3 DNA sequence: TGCGCCAGCAGCCGGGGACTAGCGGGGGTCGGTGAGCAGTTCTTC.

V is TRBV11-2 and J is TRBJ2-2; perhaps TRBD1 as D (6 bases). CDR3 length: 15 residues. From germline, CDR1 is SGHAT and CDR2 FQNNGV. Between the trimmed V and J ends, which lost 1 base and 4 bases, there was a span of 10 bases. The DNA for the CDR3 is TGTGCCAGCAGCTTAGCCTTGGGGGCCACCGGGGAGCTGTTTTTT. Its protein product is CASSLALGATGELFF.

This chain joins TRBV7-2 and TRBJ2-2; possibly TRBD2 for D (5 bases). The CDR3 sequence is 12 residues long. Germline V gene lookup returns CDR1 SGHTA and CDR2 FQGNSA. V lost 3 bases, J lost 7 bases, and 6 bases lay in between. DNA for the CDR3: TGTGCCAGCAGCTTTAGCGTCGGGGAGCTGTTTTTT. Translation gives CASSFSVGELFF.

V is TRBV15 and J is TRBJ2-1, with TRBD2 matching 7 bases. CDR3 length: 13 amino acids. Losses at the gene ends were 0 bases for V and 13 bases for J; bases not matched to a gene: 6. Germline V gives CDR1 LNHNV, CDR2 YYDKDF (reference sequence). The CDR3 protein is CATSRDRAGDQFF. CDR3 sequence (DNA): TGTGCCACCAGCAGAGATCGCGCGGGGGACCAGTTCTTC.

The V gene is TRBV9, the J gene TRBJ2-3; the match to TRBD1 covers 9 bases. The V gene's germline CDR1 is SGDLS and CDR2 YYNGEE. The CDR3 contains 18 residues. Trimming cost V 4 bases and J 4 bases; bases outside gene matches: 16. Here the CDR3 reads CASSSPRGDRVIADTQYF. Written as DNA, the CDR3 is TGTGCCAGCAGCTCACCCCGCGGGGACAGGGTGATTGCAGATACGCAGTATTTT.

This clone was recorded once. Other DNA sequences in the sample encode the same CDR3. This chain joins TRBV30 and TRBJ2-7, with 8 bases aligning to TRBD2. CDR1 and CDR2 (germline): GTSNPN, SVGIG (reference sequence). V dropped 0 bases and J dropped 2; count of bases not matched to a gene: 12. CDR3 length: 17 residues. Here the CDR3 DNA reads TGTGCCTGGAGTGTACTTAGAACTAGCGGAAAGCCCTACGAGCAGTACTTC. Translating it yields CAWSVLRTSGKPYEQYF.

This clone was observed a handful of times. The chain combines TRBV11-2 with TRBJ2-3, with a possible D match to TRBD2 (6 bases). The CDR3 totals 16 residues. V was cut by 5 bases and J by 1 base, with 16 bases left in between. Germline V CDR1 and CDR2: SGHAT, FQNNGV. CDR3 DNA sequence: TGTGCCAGCAGCAGAAGTGGGGCTAGCGGCACAGATACGCAGTATTTT. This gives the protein CASSRSGASGTDTQYF. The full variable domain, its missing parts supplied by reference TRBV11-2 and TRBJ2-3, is EAGVAQSPRYKIIEKRQSVAFWCNPISGHATLYWYQQILGQGPKLLIQFQNNGVVDDSQLPKDRFSAERLKGVDSTLKIQPAKLEDSAVYLCASSRSGASGTDTQYFGPGTRLTVL.

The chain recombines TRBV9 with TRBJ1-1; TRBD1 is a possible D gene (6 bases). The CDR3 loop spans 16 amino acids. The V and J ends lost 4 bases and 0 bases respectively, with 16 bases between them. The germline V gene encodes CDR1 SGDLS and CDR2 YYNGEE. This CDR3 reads CASSIAPDRMNTEAFF. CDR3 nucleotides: TGTGCCAGCAGCATAGCCCCCGACAGGATGAACACTGAAGCTTTCTTT.

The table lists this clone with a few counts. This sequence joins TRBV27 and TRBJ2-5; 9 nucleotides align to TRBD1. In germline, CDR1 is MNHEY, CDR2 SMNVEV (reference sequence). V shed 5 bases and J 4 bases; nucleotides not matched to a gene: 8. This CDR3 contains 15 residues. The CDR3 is CASSPRNRGRETQYF. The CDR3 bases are TGTGCCAGCAGTCCCCGGAACAGGGGGCGAGAGACCCAGTACTTC.